These 5 T cell receptor beta chains came from one sample sequenced in a study of beta chain features in type 1 diabetes (dated by TCRdb to 2016 to 2019). Findings and caveats that apply to the study as a whole: Type 1 diabetes patients showed a moderate but significant shortening of TCRB CDR3 length in all four CD4+ subsets.

Their recognized antigens are unknown. Receptor libraries were prepared by the immunoSEQ multiplex PCR assay. All of the isolated RNA was reverse transcribed with the High Capacity cDNA Reverse Transcription Kit, so expressed TCRB transcripts were sequenced. As stored in TCRdb, this immuneACCESS dataset retains in-frame rearrangements with V and J assigned. A fraction of the clones does not appear; measured against another copy, unresolved V genes explain less than half of the discrepancy, and the remainder lacks a known reason. The sample table holds roughly 230,000 clones, of which under 13% were seen once. The top ten hold around 0.017% of the sample. The sequencing sample was made of naive CD4+ T cells from blood. The cell subset or site label for this specimen denotes: true naive CD4+ T cells. These receptors were obtained from a young man with type 1 diabetes.

This clone has just a few counts. The CDR3 bases are TGTGCCAGCAGCTTAGGCCCCTCAGGGCTTACCTACGAGCAGTACTTC. It translates to CASSLGPSGLTYEQYF. The chain links TRBV13 to TRBJ2-5; the D gene is possibly TRBD1 (5 bases). The DNA end is a closer match to TRBJ2-7, so the J assignment may be wrong. Germline loops: CDR1 PRHDT, CDR2 FYEKMQ (reference sequence). The CDR3 has 16 residues.

V usage is TRBV27 and J usage is TRBJ2-7; TRBD2 is a possible D gene (5 bases). CDR1 and CDR2 from the germline V gene are MNHEY and SMNVEV (reference sequence). The germline V and J ends were trimmed by 5 bases and 1 base, with 18 bases remaining between them. The CDR3 has 16 amino acids. CDR3 protein: CASSPLGVSTSYEQYF. The CDR3 DNA follows: TGTGCCAGCAGTCCCCTCGGGGTCTCCACATCCTACGAGCAGTACTTC.

This clone showed up just a few times. This rearrangement joins TRBV25-1 to TRBJ1-5; 7 positions agree with TRBD1. The germline V gene has CDR1 MGHDK and CDR2 SYGVNS. CDR3 length equals 16 residues. V shed 2 bases and J 7 bases; nucleotides not matched to a gene: 11. The CDR3 reads CASSEPRQGDGQPQHF. The CDR3 DNA reads TGTGCCAGCAGTGAACCCCGACAGGGCGACGGGCAGCCCCAGCATTTT.

The rearrangement uses TRBV15 and TRBJ2-7, with D possibly TRBD2 on 5 matching bases. Germline V CDR1 and CDR2: LNHNV, YYDKDF (reference sequence). The CDR3 extends over 15 amino acids. V was pared by 2 bases and J by 6 bases, with 17 bases between. The CDR3 region has the DNA TGTGCCACCAGCAGAATGGACTCCGCAGAGGGCGAGCAGTACTTC. Its protein is CATSRMDSAEGEQYF.

The genes are TRBV7-9 and TRBJ1-6; 7 bases fit TRBD1. The CDR3 runs to 14 residues. The V and J ends lost 6 bases and 10 bases, in that order; junction bases with no gene match: 9. The V gene's germline CDR1 is SEHNR and CDR2 FQNEAQ (reference sequence). The CDR3 DNA reads as TGTGCCAGCAGGTACCGGGACAGAGGATCACCCCTCCACTTT. Its translation is CASRYRDRGSPLHF.